Listed below are T cell receptor beta chains from one sample, sequenced in a study of cytomegalovirus exposure and HLA in healthy donors. Generated by immunoSEQ multiplex PCR, the TCRdb table keeps only in-frame clones and is missing some. Of roughly 100,000 clones listed, around three quarters are singletons. The specimen sequenced was PBMCs. These receptors were collected from a woman aged 18 to 35 in good health and CMV-seropositive. CDR3s include the opening cysteine and the closing phenylalanine or tryptophan. Each record gives: J gene, D gene, V gene, clone size, CDR3 DNA, CDR3 protein. A D gene is named only where the DNA matches it firmly. Only part of the rows carry a size: once, few, many, or a class if the clone is expanded.

J: TRBJ1-5; D: TRBD1; V: TRBV19; size: few; DNA: TGTGCCAGTAGTATAGGGAGGGGGCCCAATCAGCCCCAGCATTTT; CDR3: CASSIGRGPNQPQHF
J: TRBJ1-2; D: .; V: TRBV6-1; size: .; DNA: TGTGCCAGCAGTGAAGGTATCAGGGTGATGAAAGGCTACACCTTC; CDR3: CASSEGIRVMKGYTF
J: TRBJ1-5; D: .; V: TRBV19; size: .; DNA: TGTGCCAGTAGTATAGGCATACGGGGGGATCAGCCCCAGCATTTT; CDR3: CASSIGIRGDQPQHF
J: TRBJ1-2; D: .; V: TRBV10-3; size: few; DNA: TGTGCCATCACCGAGGAGGCGGGTTCGGTGAGGGCCCTGGGTGGCTACACCTTC; CDR3: CAITEEAGSVRALGGYTF
J: TRBJ2-7; D: TRBD2; V: TRBV27; size: once; DNA: TGTGCCAGCAGTTTATCTCCTAGCGGGAGTGAGCAGTACTTC; CDR3: CASSLSPSGSEQYF
J: TRBJ1-2; D: .; V: TRBV27; size: once; DNA: TGTGCCAGCAGTTTTTCCCCACCAAGCAACTATGGCTACACCTTC; CDR3: CASSFSPPSNYGYTF
J: TRBJ1-1; D: .; V: TRBV7-6; size: .; DNA: TGTGCCAGGCAGGGACAACCGAACACTGAAGCTTTCTTT; CDR3: CARQGQPNTEAFF
J: TRBJ2-2; D: .; V: TRBV4-3; size: .; DNA: TGCGCCAGCAGCCTCTCACGGGTGAGAACCGGGGAGCTGTTTTTT; CDR3: CASSLSRVRTGELFF
J: TRBJ2-3; D: TRBD1; V: TRBV19; size: .; DNA: TGTGCCAGTAGTTTCGGGACAGGGGATGCAGATACGCAGTATTTT; CDR3: CASSFGTGDADTQYF
J: TRBJ2-7; D: TRBD1; V: TRBV5-6; size: .; DNA: TGTGCCAGCAGTCGGGGACAGACAGCCTACGAGCAGTACTTC; CDR3: CASSRGQTAYEQYF
J: TRBJ2-1; D: TRBD2; V: TRBV27; size: once; DNA: TGTGCCAGCAGTTCCCCCAGACTAGCGGGAGGGCCAAATGAGCAGTTCTTC; CDR3: CASSSPRLAGGPNEQFF
J: TRBJ1-1; D: TRBD1; V: TRBV6-1; size: .; DNA: TGTGCCAGCAGTGAAGCGAGACAGGGGTTGAAGACTGAAGCTTTCTTT; CDR3: CASSEARQGLKTEAFF
J: TRBJ1-4; D: TRBD1; V: TRBV11-1; size: once; DNA: TGTGCCAGCAGCTCGGACAGGGGACATGCAACTAATGAAAAACTGTTTTTT; CDR3: CASSSDRGHATNEKLFF
J: TRBJ1-6; D: .; V: TRBV7-8; size: few; DNA: TGTGCCAGCAGCTCCCCGGCGGCGAATTCACCCCTCCACTTT; CDR3: CASSSPAANSPLHF
J: TRBJ2-3; D: .; V: TRBV7-2; size: .; DNA: TGTGCCAGCAGCCCCAGATACACAGATACGCAGTATTTT; CDR3: CASSPRYTDTQYF
J: TRBJ2-7; D: .; V: TRBV27; size: .; DNA: TGTGCCAGCAGTTTGGGCAGGACCTACGAGCAGTACTTC; CDR3: CASSLGRTYEQYF
J: TRBJ2-7; D: .; V: TRBV7-9; size: .; DNA: TGTGCCAGCAGCTTGAAAGGGGATGCCTACGAGCAGTACTTC; CDR3: CASSLKGDAYEQYF
J: TRBJ2-5; D: .; V: TRBV30; size: .; DNA: TGTGCCTGGACTCGCCCCCACGGGGAGACCCAGTACTTC; CDR3: CAWTRPHGETQYF
J: TRBJ2-3; D: .; V: TRBV28; size: .; DNA: TGTGCCAGCAGTTTTCAAGATACGCAGTATTTT; CDR3: CASSFQDTQYF
J: TRBJ2-5; D: TRBD2; V: TRBV4-3; size: .; DNA: TGCGCCAGCAGCCATGTGCAAGCGGGAGTGGGGCGGGAGACCCAGTACTTC; CDR3: CASSHVQAGVGRETQYF
J: TRBJ2-7; D: .; V: TRBV6-6; size: .; DNA: TGTGCCAGCAGTGGCCGGGGTCTCTACGAGCAGTACTTC; CDR3: CASSGRGLYEQYF
J: TRBJ1-5; D: TRBD1; V: TRBV7-2; size: .; DNA: TGTGCCAGCAGCTACAGGGGAAATCAGCCCCAGCATTTT; CDR3: CASSYRGNQPQHF
J: TRBJ2-7; D: .; V: TRBV29-1; size: few; DNA: TGCAGCGTTGCAGGGGTTGCCTACGAGCAGTACTTC; CDR3: CSVAGVAYEQYF
J: TRBJ2-7; D: TRBD2; V: TRBV15; size: .; DNA: TGTGCCACCAGCAGAGATTTAAGGACTAGCGGGGCCTACGAGCAGTACTTC; CDR3: CATSRDLRTSGAYEQYF
J: TRBJ1-2; D: TRBD1; V: TRBV10-3; size: .; DNA: TGTGCCATCAGCCGGGACAGGACAGAGGGCTACACCTTC; CDR3: CAISRDRTEGYTF
J: TRBJ1-2; D: .; V: TRBV27; size: .; DNA: TGTGCCAGCAGCCGGACGGCGGGTGGCTACACCTTC; CDR3: CASSRTAGGYTF
J: TRBJ2-7; D: TRBD1; V: TRBV27; size: .; DNA: TGTGCCAGCAGACTTCGGACAGGGGAAGGACGCTACGAGCAGTACTTC; CDR3: CASRLRTGEGRYEQYF
J: TRBJ1-4; D: .; V: TRBV5-1; size: few; DNA: TGCGCCAGCAGCTTGGGTTCGGCCCCCCGGGGGGAAAAACTGTTTTTT; CDR3: CASSLGSAPRGEKLFF
J: TRBJ2-3; D: .; V: TRBV27; size: .; DNA: TGTGCCAGCAGCCAATACGTAGCGGCGCTTGGCACAGATACGCAGTATTTT; CDR3: CASSQYVAALGTDTQYF
J: TRBJ1-5; D: TRBD1; V: TRBV15; size: .; DNA: TGTGCCACCGGGACAGGGGGCCCTCAGCCCCAGCATTTT; CDR3: CATGTGGPQPQHF
J: TRBJ1-2; D: TRBD1; V: TRBV13; size: .; DNA: TGTGCCACCCGGGACAGGGGAGGCTATGGCTACACCTTC; CDR3: CATRDRGGYGYTF
J: TRBJ2-1; D: TRBD1; V: TRBV19; size: .; DNA: TGTGCCAGTAGTACGACAGGGAGCTCCTACAATGAGCAGTTCTTC; CDR3: CASSTTGSSYNEQFF
J: TRBJ1-2; D: .; V: TRBV28; size: .; DNA: TGTGCCAGCAATCAGGGGCTCCAAAACTATGGCTACACCTTC; CDR3: CASNQGLQNYGYTF
J: TRBJ1-4; D: .; V: TRBV25-1; size: .; DNA: TGTGCCAGTAGGACGGGGACTAATGAAAAACTGTTTTTT; CDR3: CASRTGTNEKLFF
J: TRBJ1-5; D: .; V: TRBV6-5; size: .; DNA: TGTGCCAGCAGTTTTGACAGAAATAGCAATCAGCCCCAGCATTTT; CDR3: CASSFDRNSNQPQHF
J: TRBJ1-6; D: .; V: TRBV6-1; size: .; DNA: TGTGCCAGTCAACAGGGCTTAGGTTCACCCCTCCACTTT; CDR3: CASQQGLGSPLHF
J: TRBJ2-1; D: TRBD2; V: TRBV25-1; size: .; DNA: TGTGCCAGCAGTGAATATATTGGCGGGAGGAGCGATGAGCAGTTCTTC; CDR3: CASSEYIGGRSDEQFF
J: TRBJ2-2; D: .; V: TRBV9; size: .; DNA: TGTGCCAGCAGCCCCGAACAAAACACCGGGGAGCTGTTTTTT; CDR3: CASSPEQNTGELFF
J: TRBJ2-7; D: .; V: TRBV7-8; size: .; DNA: TGTGCCAGCAGCTTAGTAGTGAAATCCTACGAGCAGTACTTC; CDR3: CASSLVVKSYEQYF
J: TRBJ1-5; D: .; V: TRBV7-3; size: .; DNA: TGTGCCAGCAGCTATAGGACAGTCCGGAATCAGCCCCAGCATTTT; CDR3: CASSYRTVRNQPQHF
J: TRBJ2-2; D: TRBD1; V: TRBV2; size: .; DNA: TGTGCCAGCAGCCCCAACAAGGGACAGGGGAACACCGGGGAGCTGTTTTTT; CDR3: CASSPNKGQGNTGELFF
J: TRBJ2-3; D: .; V: TRBV5-6; size: few; DNA: TGTGCCAGCAGCGAAAAGACAGCTCTGGGCACAGATACGCAGTATTTT; CDR3: CASSEKTALGTDTQYF
J: TRBJ2-7; D: TRBD2; V: TRBV7-9; size: .; DNA: TGTGCCAGCAGCTCAGCGGGAGAAGGATACGAGCAGTACTTC; CDR3: CASSSAGEGYEQYF
J: TRBJ2-2; D: TRBD2; V: TRBV5-4; size: .; DNA: TGTGCCAGCAGAGGGGGACTAGCGGGAAACACCGGGGAGCTGTTTTTT; CDR3: CASRGGLAGNTGELFF
J: TRBJ1-5; D: TRBD1; V: TRBV19; size: few; DNA: TGTGCCAGTCACTCCGGGACAGGGGCGCAGCCCCAGCATTTT; CDR3: CASHSGTGAQPQHF
J: TRBJ2-7; D: .; V: TRBV4-2; size: .; DNA: TGTGCCAGCAGCCAAGGAGGGAGTGGCTACGAGCAGTACTTC; CDR3: CASSQGGSGYEQYF
J: TRBJ2-3; D: TRBD2; V: TRBV9; size: .; DNA: TGTGCCAGCAGCTTCGAAGGAAGACTAGCAAGCACAGATACGCAGTATTTT; CDR3: CASSFEGRLASTDTQYF
J: TRBJ1-1; D: TRBD1; V: TRBV6-6; size: .; DNA: TGTGCCAGCAGTTATCCGACCGGACAGGGTGGCACTGAAGCTTTCTTT; CDR3: CASSYPTGQGGTEAFF
J: TRBJ1-1; D: .; V: TRBV15; size: .; DNA: TGTGCCACCACCAAAGATATGACTGAAGCTTTCTTT; CDR3: CATTKDMTEAFF
J: TRBJ2-7; D: .; V: TRBV4-3; size: .; DNA: TGCGCCAGCAGCCAAGACCGACAGACCTACGAGCAGTACTTC; CDR3: CASSQDRQTYEQYF
J: TRBJ2-1; D: .; V: TRBV5-1; size: .; DNA: TGCGCCAGCAGCCCTGATCAGATAGGGAGTGAGCAGTTCTTC; CDR3: CASSPDQIGSEQFF
J: TRBJ1-3; D: .; V: TRBV19; size: once; DNA: TGTGCCAGTACCCTACGTGGAGAACGGAGGTTCTCTGGAAACACCATATATTTT; CDR3: CASTLRGERRFSGNTIYF
J: TRBJ1-4; D: TRBD1; V: TRBV28; size: .; DNA: TGTGCCAGTCTGGGGAGGACAGGGGGCCGGGGGAATGAAAAACTGTTTTTT; CDR3: CASLGRTGGRGNEKLFF
J: TRBJ2-5; D: .; V: TRBV27; size: .; DNA: TGTGCCAGCAGTTTATACCAGGGTAGGGAAGAGACCCAGTACTTC; CDR3: CASSLYQGREETQYF